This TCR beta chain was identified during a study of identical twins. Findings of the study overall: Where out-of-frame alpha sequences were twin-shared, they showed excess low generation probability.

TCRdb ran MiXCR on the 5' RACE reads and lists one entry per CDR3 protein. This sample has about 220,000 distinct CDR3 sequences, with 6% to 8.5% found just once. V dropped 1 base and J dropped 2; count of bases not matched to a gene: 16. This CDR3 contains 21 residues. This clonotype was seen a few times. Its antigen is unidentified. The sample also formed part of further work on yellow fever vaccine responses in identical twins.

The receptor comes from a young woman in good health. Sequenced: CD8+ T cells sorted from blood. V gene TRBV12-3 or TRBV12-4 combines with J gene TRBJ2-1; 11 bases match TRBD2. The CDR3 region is CASSLVRGLAGGTPPYNEQFF. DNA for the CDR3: TGTGCCAGCAGTTTAGTTCGCGGTCTAGCGGGAGGAACCCCCCCCTACAATGAGCAGTTCTTC.